The 17 T cell receptor beta chains in this list originate from one sample, sequenced in a study of OX40 agonist ivuxolimab in advanced cancers. Only in-frame clones appear in the TCRdb table, and some are missing; sequencing was by immunoSEQ multiplex PCR. The table records roughly 45,000 clones, 88% of them present only once. This sample comprised CD4+ or CD8+ T cells sorted from blood, obtained in a trial of the OX40 agonist ivuxolimab. The origin of the receptors is an adult with an advanced solid tumor such as melanoma, head and neck, liver or kidney cancer.

This clone was found a few times. The V call is TRBV7-9, the J call TRBJ2-2; D gene ambiguous. Germline values: CDR1 SEHNR, CDR2 FQNEAQ (reference sequence). Between the trimmed V and J ends, which lost 7 bases and 7 bases, there was a span of 10 bases. This CDR3 is 12 amino acids long. Written as DNA, the CDR3 is TGTGCCAGCAACTCGCAGCTCGGGGAGCTGTTTTTT. This sequence encodes CASNSQLGELFF.

The chain uses TRBV6-5 and TRBJ1-1, with D perhaps matching TRBD1 (5 bases). The CDR3 is 12 amino acids. Deletions cut 2 bases from V and 8 bases from J, with 9 bases between. Germline V gene sequence: CDR1 MNHEY, CDR2 SVGAGI. CDR3 coding DNA: TGTGCCAGCAGTTACGGGGCGGGAGAAGCTTTCTTT. Protein product: CASSYGAGEAFF.

The chain uses TRBV27 and TRBJ2-7, with 11 positions matching TRBD1. Germline trimming cut 6 bases from V and 4 bases from J; bases unmatched to any gene: 8. The CDR3 has 15 residues. Germline V lookup: CDR1 MNHEY, CDR2 SMNVEV (reference sequence). In DNA form, the CDR3 reads TGTGCCAGCAGCCCCAAGGGACAGGGGGAGTACGAGCAGTACTTC. Translating it yields CASSPKGQGEYEQYF.

The V gene is TRBV28, the J gene TRBJ2-1; 7 bases line up with TRBD2. The V segment lost 6 bases and the J segment 2 bases; nucleotides outside the gene matches: 10. This CDR3 region has 16 residues. CDR1 MDHEN and CDR2 SYDVKM come from the germline V gene. CDR3 protein: CASSPPPGLTYNEQFF. The CDR3 bases are TGTGCCAGCAGCCCGCCCCCGGGACTAACCTACAATGAGCAGTTCTTC.

CDR3: CASTQLGGSKNIQYF. The CDR3, as DNA: TGTGCCAGCACCCAATTGGGGGGGTCCAAAAACATTCAGTACTTC. The rearrangement joins TRBV6-1 to TRBJ2-4; 7 nucleotides align to TRBD2. Germline assignment: CDR1 MNHNS and CDR2 SASEGT. The V segment lost 7 bases and the J segment 2 bases; nucleotides outside the gene matches: 8. The CDR3 length is 15 residues.

V is TRBV7-9 and J is TRBJ1-4; D remains unclear. Germline V gene data show CDR1 as SEHNR and CDR2 as FQNEAQ (reference sequence). Trimming removed 2 bases at V and 3 bases at J, with 22 bases between. The CDR3 covers 19 residues. CDR3 DNA sequence: TGTGCCAGCAGCTTACGATCCCCGGGTCCCGGGCGCCCTAATGAAAAACTGTTTTTT. This sequence encodes CASSLRSPGPGRPNEKLFF.

J is TRBJ1-5 and V is TRBV2, with TRBD1 matching 7 bases. J gave up 4 bases and V 4 bases, and 7 bases lay outside the gene matches. CDR1 is SNHLY and CDR2 is FYNNEI in the germline V gene. The CDR3 sequence is 15 residues long. CDR3 sequence: CASSGLGTENQPQHF. The CDR3 DNA reads as TGTGCCAGCAGTGGCCTTGGGACAGAAAATCAGCCCCAGCATTTT.

The chain joins TRBV5-5 to TRBJ2-7; no clear D. The V gene's germline CDR1 is SGHKS and CDR2 YYEKEE (reference sequence). The CDR3 loop spans 15 amino acids. V lost 0 bases and J 2 bases, leaving 12 bases between the germline ends. This CDR3 reads CASSLVSGKTYEQYF. CDR3 nucleotides: TGTGCCAGCAGCTTGGTGTCAGGTAAAACCTACGAGCAGTACTTC.

The CDR3 sequence is CASSKTDEAFF. The CDR3 DNA follows: TGTGCCAGCAGCAAGACAGATGAAGCTTTCTTT. The chain couples TRBV6-6 to TRBJ1-1, with D possibly TRBD1 on 5 matching bases. Trimming removed 6 bases from V and 7 bases from J, with 9 bases in between. Germline CDR1 and CDR2: MNHNY and SVGAGI (reference sequence). This CDR3 is 11 amino acids long.

The chain combines TRBV30 with TRBJ1-2; unclear D gene. Trimming took off 7 bases at V and 6 bases at J, with 21 bases between the two ends. The CDR3 runs to 14 residues. Germline lookup yields CDR1 GTSNPN and CDR2 SVGIG (reference sequence). The CDR3 DNA is TGTGCCTTACACCGGGCCTCGGTAACAAATGGCTACACCTTC. It is translated as CALHRASVTNGYTF.

The chain combines TRBV11-2 with TRBJ1-2; 7 bases are shared with TRBD1. Germline CDR1 reads SGHAT; CDR2 reads FQNNGV. V lost 4 bases, J lost 4 bases, and 18 bases stayed unmatched. This CDR3 region has 18 residues. In DNA form, the CDR3 reads TGTGCCAGCAGCTCGTCGGGGGGCGTGGGACAGATATTCTATGGCTACACCTTC. Encoded protein: CASSSSGGVGQIFYGYTF.

The chain combines TRBV6-4 with TRBJ1-4; 10 bases fit TRBD1. CDR3 length equals 15 residues. Germline CDR1 reads MRHNA; CDR2 reads SNTAGT. V lost 5 bases and J lost 5; bases outside the gene matches: 5. The CDR3 here is CASSTPGQGNEKLFF. The CDR3 DNA reads as TGTGCCAGCAGTACTCCGGGACAGGGGAATGAAAAACTGTTTTTT.

V usage is TRBV6-5 and J usage is TRBJ2-7; D possibly corresponds to TRBD2 (5 bases). V lost 2 bases and J 7 bases, leaving 18 bases between the germline ends. The CDR3 loop spans 15 amino acids. Per germline, CDR1 MNHEY and CDR2 SVGAGI. The CDR3 reads CASSYDARRPREQYF. DNA for the CDR3: TGTGCCAGCAGTTACGATGCCAGGAGGCCGAGGGAGCAGTACTTC.

This chain joins TRBV28 and TRBJ1-3; D perhaps matches TRBD1 (6 bases). Per germline, CDR1 MDHEN and CDR2 SYDVKM. The CDR3 is 15 residues long. Trimming removed 8 bases at V and 2 bases at J, with 16 bases between. The CDR3 spells CASLGAGEPGNTIYF. In nucleotides, the CDR3 is TGTGCCAGCCTCGGGGCAGGGGAACCTGGAAACACCATATATTTT.

The rearrangement links TRBV11-3 to TRBJ1-6; D unclear. Trimming shortened V by 1 base and J by 2 bases, and 9 bases separated the two germline ends. The CDR3 consists of 16 residues. CDR1 is SGHNT, CDR2 YENEEA, per germline. The CDR3 DNA sequence: TGTGCCAGCAGCTTAGCGAAGGCAGCCTATAATTCACCCCTCCACTTT. Protein: CASSLAKAAYNSPLHF.

This clone occurred once. This chain uses TRBV7-2 with TRBJ1-1; unclear D gene. The CDR3 has 14 amino acids. CDR1 is SGHTA and CDR2 is FQGNSA in the germline V gene. Trimming shortened V by 5 bases and J by 5 bases, and 15 bases separated the two germline ends. The CDR3 region has the DNA TGTGCCAGCAGCCCCCGTTTTGGAGTTACTGAAGCTTTCTTT. This encodes CASSPRFGVTEAFF.

V usage is TRBV10-3 and J usage is TRBJ2-2; maybe TRBD2 (6 bases). The CDR3 extends over 14 amino acids. Germline loops: CDR1 ENHRY, CDR2 SYGVKD. V lost 3 bases and J 3 bases, leaving 8 bases between the germline ends. The CDR3, as DNA: TGTGCCATCAGTGACGGGGGATACACCGGGGAGCTGTTTTTT. Encoded protein: CAISDGGYTGELFF.